Following are 32 T cell receptor beta chains from one sample sequenced in a study of immune evolution from preneoplasia to lung adenocarcinoma. Sequencing used immunoSEQ multiplex PCR; TCRdb keeps in-frame clones, though not all of them. The sample lists approximately 11,000 clones; 76% were seen once. The specimen sequenced was FFPE normal lung tissue adjacent to the tumor. These receptors originate from a person between 55 and 69 years old with lung adenocarcinoma. Some clones in this sample may be carry-over from other donors' samples.

A few counts support this clone. CDR3: CASSPDSNQPQHF. CDR3 DNA sequence: TGTGCCAGCAGCCCGGACAGCAATCAGCCCCAGCATTTT. The rearrangement uses TRBV2 and TRBJ1-5; D is undetermined. In germline, CDR1 is SNHLY, CDR2 FYNNEI. The germline V and J ends were trimmed by 6 bases and 1 base, with 7 bases remaining between them. This CDR3 region has 13 residues.

The rearrangement joins TRBV7-2 to TRBJ2-7; a possible D gene is TRBD2 (6 bases). This CDR3 has 15 residues. V was clipped by 0 bases and J by 1 base, with 10 bases between them. Germline CDR1 is SGHTA and CDR2 is FQGNSA. The CDR3 is CASSLAGGVSYEQYF. DNA of the CDR3: TGTGCCAGCAGCTTAGCGGGAGGAGTGTCCTACGAGCAGTACTTC.

This chain links TRBV18 with TRBJ2-4, with unresolved D. This CDR3 spans 16 amino acids. Deletions cut 0 bases from V and 0 bases from J, with 9 bases between. CDR1 is KGHSH and CDR2 is LQKENI in the germline V gene. CDR3 DNA: TGTGCCAGCTCACCACCGGGTCAGCTAGCCAAAAACATTCAGTACTTC. Translating gives CASSPPGQLAKNIQYF.

The chain has TRBV2 and TRBJ2-3; 8 positions match TRBD2. This CDR3 is built from 16 residues. The germline V gene encodes CDR1 SNHLY and CDR2 FYNNEI. With 9 bases clipped from V and 4 bases from J, the junction kept 15 bases outside the gene matches. CDR3 DNA sequence: TGTGCCAGTTCCCGGGAGGGCCTGAAACTGGCAGATACGCAGTATTTT. It encodes CASSREGLKLADTQYF.

The genes are TRBV7-2 and TRBJ2-7, with a tentative D call TRBD2 (5 bases). The V gene lost 0 bases and the J gene lost 2 bases, with 8 bases spanning the gap. There are 14 residues in the CDR3. Germline assignment: CDR1 SGHTA and CDR2 FQGNSA. The CDR3 sequence: CASSLAGVTYEQYF. Here the CDR3 DNA reads TGTGCCAGCAGCTTAGCGGGAGTGACCTACGAGCAGTACTTC.

V is TRBV9 and J is TRBJ1-1, with D uncertain. V was pared by 0 bases and J by 1 base, with 7 bases between. Germline lookup yields CDR1 SGDLS and CDR2 YYNGEE. This CDR3 has 14 residues. The CDR3 region is CASSVDPQNTEAFF. The CDR3 DNA reads as TGTGCCAGCAGCGTAGACCCTCAGAACACTGAAGCTTTCTTT.

The chain combines TRBV11-3 with TRBJ2-3, with D perhaps matching TRBD2 (6 bases). The CDR3 covers 13 residues. Germline V CDR1 and CDR2: SGHNT, YENEEA. Trimming took 5 bases from V and 7 from J, leaving 13 bases between them. CDR3 sequence: CASSGGSGNTQYF. CDR3 bases: TGTGCCAGCAGCGGGGGGAGTGGAAATACGCAGTATTTT.

The rearrangement uses TRBV5-6 and TRBJ2-1; 9 nucleotides align to TRBD2. In germline, CDR1 is SGHDT, CDR2 YYEEEE. V dropped 4 bases and J dropped 4; count of bases not matched to a gene: 6. CDR3 length: 15 residues. The CDR3 DNA reads TGTGCCAGCAGCGCTAGCGGGACCGCATACAATGAGCAGTTCTTC. It codes for CASSASGTAYNEQFF. Together with reference TRBV5-6 and TRBJ2-1, the CDR3 gives the full variable domain: DAGVTQSPTHLIKTRGQQVTLRCSPKSGHDTVSWYQQALGQGPQFIFQYYEEEERQRGNFPDRFSGHQFPNYSSELNVNALLLGDSALYLCASSASGTAYNEQFFGPGTRLTVL.

The chain couples TRBV5-1 to TRBJ2-7; 9 bases fit TRBD2. This CDR3 region has 15 residues. Germline values: CDR1 SGHRS, CDR2 YFSETQ. Germline trimming cut 0 bases from V and 0 bases from J; bases unmatched to any gene: 1. Written as DNA, the CDR3 is TGCGCCAGCAGCTTGGGTAGCGGGAGCTCCTACGAGCAGTACTTC. Its protein product is CASSLGSGSSYEQYF.

The chain uses TRBV5-4 and TRBJ2-1; D is possibly TRBD1 or TRBD2 (5 bases each). V gave up 6 bases and J gave up 7 bases, with 23 bases separating them. The CDR3 extends over 16 amino acids. Germline values: CDR1 SGHNT, CDR2 YYREEE (reference sequence). This chain's CDR3 is CASTSQKGESGNEQFF. CDR3 DNA sequence: TGTGCCAGCACCTCCCAAAAGGGAGAATCAGGGAATGAGCAGTTCTTC.

The J gene is TRBJ2-3, the V gene TRBV7-3; 7 nucleotides line up with TRBD2. Trimming removed 1 base from V and 5 bases from J; junction bases left unmatched: 3. CDR1 SGHTA and CDR2 FQGTGA come from the germline V gene. The CDR3 covers 14 residues. The CDR3 sequence: CASSLMGGRDTQYF. The CDR3, as DNA: TGTGCCAGCAGCTTAATGGGAGGGAGAGATACGCAGTATTTT.

This chain connects TRBV29-1 to TRBJ2-2; D is undetermined. This CDR3 has 10 residues. V lost 2 bases, J lost 5 bases, and 0 bases lay in between. Germline CDR1 SQVTM, CDR2 ANQGSEA. The CDR3 DNA follows: TGCAGCGTTGAAACCGGGGAGCTGTTTTTT. It yields the protein CSVETGELFF.

The chain has TRBV29-1 and TRBJ2-1, with 7 bases identical to TRBD2. Per germline, CDR1 SQVTM and CDR2 ANQGSEA. This CDR3 contains 17 residues. V gave up 7 bases and J gave up 7 bases; unmatched junction bases: 22. CDR3 sequence reads: CSAQSLRLAGLGNEQFF. Written as DNA, the CDR3 is TGCAGCGCCCAGTCCCTCCGACTAGCAGGCCTGGGGAATGAGCAGTTCTTC.

The chain recombines TRBV11-3 with TRBJ1-1; unclear D gene. CDR3 length equals 13 residues. V lost 1 base and J lost 5, with 8 bases in between. Germline V gene sequence: CDR1 SGHNT, CDR2 YENEEA. The CDR3 region is CASSLGNPTEAFF. The DNA for the CDR3 is TGTGCCAGCAGCTTAGGCAATCCGACTGAAGCTTTCTTT.

The V gene is TRBV10-3, the J gene TRBJ1-6; D not certain. Germline V gene data show CDR1 as ENHRY and CDR2 as SYGVKD. The CDR3 sequence is 14 residues long. V lost 5 bases and J lost 8, with 13 bases in between. Here the CDR3 DNA reads TGTGCCATCAGTACAGAAAACCCGGATTCACCCCTCCACTTT. Encoded protein: CAISTENPDSPLHF.

The V call is TRBV5-1, the J call TRBJ1-2; D gene uncertain. The germline gives CDR1 SGHRS, CDR2 YFSETQ. Trimming left V 0 bases short and J 1 base short, with 7 bases between. The CDR3 runs to 14 residues. The CDR3 nucleotides are TGCGCCAGCAGCTTGGACGAGAATAACTATGGCTACACCTTC. This encodes CASSLDENNYGYTF.

Here the CDR3 reads CASSFQGEGDTIYF. In DNA, the CDR3 is TGCGCCAGCAGCTTCCAGGGCGAGGGGGACACCATATATTTT. The V gene is TRBV5-1, the J gene TRBJ1-3, with a possible D match to TRBD1 (6 bases). V was cut by 2 bases and J by 8 bases, with 14 bases left in between. This CDR3 spans 14 amino acids. Germline CDR1 SGHRS, CDR2 YFSETQ.

V is TRBV5-1 and J is TRBJ1-1; 8 bases map to TRBD1. The length of the CDR3 is 14 residues. The J segment lost 3 bases and the V segment lost 2 bases, leaving 3 bases of the junction unmatched. CDR1 and CDR2 (germline): SGHRS, YFSETQ. For the CDR3, the DNA is TGCGCCAGCAGCTTAGGGACAGGACACACTGAAGCTTTCTTT. It is translated as CASSLGTGHTEAFF.

The rearrangement uses TRBV6-5 and TRBJ1-4, with 10 bases aligning to TRBD1. This CDR3 is 15 amino acids long. The J segment lost 7 bases and the V segment lost 2 bases, leaving 4 bases of the junction unmatched. Germline V gene sequence: CDR1 MNHEY, CDR2 SVGAGI. The chain's CDR3 is CASSYSGQGGEKLFF. The CDR3 DNA reads TGTGCCAGCAGTTACAGTGGACAGGGGGGTGAAAAACTGTTTTTT.

The V call is TRBV6-6, the J call TRBJ2-5, with TRBD1 identical over 11 bases. After removal of 6 bases from V and 4 bases from J, the junction contained 4 bases not matched to a gene. This CDR3 spans 14 amino acids. From germline, CDR1 is MNHNY and CDR2 SVGAGI (reference sequence). The CDR3 protein is CASRPGTGGETQYF. CDR3 bases: TGTGCCAGCAGACCCGGGACAGGGGGAGAGACCCAGTACTTC.

The chain recombines TRBV10-3 with TRBJ1-2; D is uncertain. Per the germline V gene, CDR1 is ENHRY and CDR2 is SYGVKD. The CDR3 is made up of 12 amino acids. V lost 10 bases, J lost 8 bases, and 17 bases lay in between. The CDR3 reads CATWGPARGYTF. The CDR3 bases are TGTGCCACCTGGGGTCCGGCGCGGGGCTACACCTTC.

The rearrangement links TRBV7-8 to TRBJ2-6; 8 positions match TRBD2. The CDR3 is made up of 18 amino acids. Germline-derived CDR1 and CDR2 are SGHVS and FQNEAQ. J lost 0 bases, V lost 1 base, and 5 bases had no gene match. The CDR3 spells CASSLVGLDFSGANVLTF. CDR3 in DNA: TGTGCCAGCAGCTTAGTGGGACTAGACTTCTCTGGGGCCAACGTCCTGACTTTC.

This clone was seen a handful of times. V and J are TRBV4-2 and TRBJ2-3; possible D gene TRBD2, 6 bases. The CDR3 is 15 residues long. Germline CDR1 is LGHNA and CDR2 is YNFKEQ. The V end lost 5 bases, the J end lost 2 bases, and 14 bases lay between the germline ends. The CDR3 bases are TGTGCCAGCAGCTTGGTGGGCGGGACCACAGATACGCAGTATTTT. As protein: CASSLVGGTTDTQYF.

The chain uses TRBV4-2 and TRBJ1-4, with 9 positions matching TRBD1. Germline lookup yields CDR1 LGHNA and CDR2 YNFKEQ. J lost 5 bases, V lost 7 bases, and 8 bases had no gene match. CDR3 size: 15 residues. CDR3 DNA sequence: TGTGCCAGCACCGGAACCGGGACAGGGAATGAAAAACTGTTTTTT. It translates to CASTGTGTGNEKLFF.

The chain couples TRBV29-1 to TRBJ2-3, with 7 bases fitting TRBD2. Germline CDR1 reads SQVTM; CDR2 reads ANQGSEA. The CDR3 loop spans 13 amino acids. V shed 7 bases, J shed 3 bases, and the junction held 7 bases outside the gene matches. CDR3 DNA: TGCAGCGGGGTTCTGGGGGGGACAGATACGCAGTATTTT. It yields the protein CSGVLGGTDTQYF.

The V and J genes are TRBV2 and TRBJ1-5, with D perhaps matching TRBD1 (5 bases). Germline V gene lookup returns CDR1 SNHLY and CDR2 FYNNEI. The ends were cut back, 8 bases at V and 4 bases at J, with 12 bases in the middle. The CDR3 length is 13 residues. The CDR3: CASLGGLNQPQHF. The CDR3 region has the DNA TGTGCCAGCCTGGGGGGTTTAAATCAGCCCCAGCATTTT.

The chain carries TRBV27 and TRBJ2-5, with 7 bases identical to TRBD1. The CDR3 contains 16 residues. Looked up from germline, CDR1 is MNHEY and CDR2 is SMNVEV (reference sequence). V lost 5 bases to trimming and J lost 4 bases; unmatched junction nucleotides: 13. In DNA, the CDR3 is TGTGCCAGCAGTGACCGACAGGGTGCTACCCGAGAGACCCAGTACTTC. It encodes CASSDRQGATRETQYF.

Only a few counts were recorded for this clone. V gene TRBV9 combines with J gene TRBJ2-1; D perhaps matches TRBD2 (6 bases). The CDR3 has 15 residues. The germline gives CDR1 SGDLS, CDR2 YYNGEE. Trimming shortened V by 4 bases and J by 6 bases, and 17 bases separated the two germline ends. The chain's CDR3 is CASSPSGLLGNEQFF. The CDR3 DNA is TGTGCCAGCAGCCCTTCGGGACTCCTAGGCAATGAGCAGTTCTTC.

V is TRBV6-5 and J is TRBJ2-5, with 7 bases lining up with TRBD2. V was pared by 2 bases and J by 11 bases, with 8 bases of the junction left unmatched. Germline V gene lookup returns CDR1 MNHEY and CDR2 SVGAGI. The CDR3 is 13 residues long. The chain's CDR3 is CASSYEGGRQQYF. The CDR3 DNA sequence: TGTGCCAGCAGTTACGAGGGCGGGAGACAGCAGTACTTC.

This rearrangement joins TRBV6-6 to TRBJ1-1; 7 positions match TRBD1. The J segment lost 10 bases and the V segment lost 6 bases, leaving 17 bases of the junction unmatched. This CDR3 contains 15 residues. Germline CDR1 is MNHNY and CDR2 is SVGAGI (reference sequence). The CDR3 region is CASSDRDGGHLGAFF. CDR3 nucleotides: TGTGCCAGCAGCGACAGGGACGGCGGCCATCTGGGAGCTTTCTTT.

This clone is deemed medium-sized. This chain links TRBV6-1 with TRBJ2-2; 9 nucleotides align to TRBD1. Germline V gene data show CDR1 as MNHNS and CDR2 as SASEGT. V was pared by 1 base and J by 3 bases, with 0 bases of the junction left unmatched. The CDR3 consists of 15 residues. The CDR3 nucleotides read TGTGCCAGCAGTGAAGGGACAGGGGACACCGGGGAGCTGTTTTTT. It is translated as CASSEGTGDTGELFF.

The genes are TRBV19 and TRBJ1-1; D is ambiguous. CDR3 length equals 13 residues. From germline, CDR1 is LNHDA and CDR2 SQIVND (reference sequence). The V and J ends lost 3 bases and 0 bases respectively, with 5 bases between them. CDR3: CASSIKVNTEAFF. The CDR3 region has the DNA TGTGCCAGTAGTATTAAGGTGAACACTGAAGCTTTCTTT.